These 30 T cell receptor beta chains came from one sample sequenced in a study of regulatory T cells in long-lasting Graves disease. Time point meaning: persistent/refractory GD, antithyroid drugs over 5 years with positive TRAb. The authors made the TCR library using RNA they extracted from PBMCs. To make TCR beta libraries, researchers used iRepertoire HTBI primers and Arm-PCR of CDR3 regions. TCRdb reprocessed the multiplex PCR reads via MiXCR and lists one record per CDR3 protein. The sample shows around 460,000 distinct CDR3 sequences, about 22% of them seen only once. The sequencing here drew on peripheral blood mononuclear cells (PBMCs), taken when the disease was refractory, from a patient treated with antithyroid drugs. The origin of the receptors is a female donor with Graves disease.

This clonotype was seen repeatedly, ten times or more. The V gene is TRBV28, the J gene TRBJ1-4, with TRBD1 matching over 9 bases. This CDR3 contains 16 residues. Trimming took 4 bases from V and 4 from J; bases not matched to a gene: 7. Germline V lookup: CDR1 MDHEN, CDR2 SYDVKM. DNA of the CDR3: TGTGCCAGCAGTTCCTCCTACAGGGGGCTTAATGAAAAACTGTTTTTT. Translated, it gives CASSSSYRGLNEKLFF. The full variable domain, with the rest looked up from reference TRBV28 and TRBJ1-4, is DVKVTQSSRYLVKRTGEKVFLECVQDMDHENMFWYRQDPGLGLRLIYFSYDVKMKEKGDIPEGYSVSREKKERFSLILESASTNQTSMYLCASSSSYRGLNEKLFFGSGTQLSVL.

The table lists this clonotype with a few counts. The CDR3 bases are TGTGCCACCTCGGTAGGAGGGTCTGGAAACACCATATATTTT. Its translation: CATSVGGSGNTIYF. The chain combines TRBV28 with TRBJ1-3, with no clear D. The length of the CDR3 is 14 residues. Trimming shortened V by 10 bases and J by 1 base, and 14 bases separated the two germline ends. The germline CDR1 and CDR2 sequences are MDHEN and SYDVKM.

Turning to this clonotype: Since a much larger clone is just one base distant, this may be a read error. The chain uses TRBV14 and TRBJ1-6; 7 bases line up with TRBD1. The CDR3 is 17 residues long. The germline V gene has CDR1 SGHDN and CDR2 FVKESK. The CDR3 DNA reads as TGTGCCAGCAGCCAAGCAGGGGACAGACTCTATAATCCACCCCTCCACTTT. It specifies CASSQAGDRLYNPPLHF.

This clonotype appeared a few times. Possible read error: a much larger clone is one base away. V is TRBV12-3 or TRBV12-4 and J is TRBJ1-5, with D hard to call. The J call may not be correct, given that the DNA end is closer to TRBJ2-3. The CDR3 contains 14 residues. DNA for the CDR3: TGTGCCAACAGTTTCAAGGGCAGCAATCAGCCCCAGTATTTT. It is translated as CANSFKGSNQPQYF.

This clonotype appeared a few times. The chain couples TRBV3-1 to TRBJ2-7; 7 nucleotides align to TRBD2. CDR1 and CDR2 from the germline V gene are LGHDT and YNNKEL (reference sequence). Unmatched junction bases numbered 4, after V lost 3 bases and J lost 2 bases. The CDR3 is made up of 14 amino acids. CDR3 bases: TGTGCCAGCAGCCAGACAACTAGCGCCTACGAGCAGTACTTC. This translates into CASSQTTSAYEQYF.

In its sample, this clonotype was seen many times. The rearrangement links TRBV6-1 to TRBJ1-2, with 10 bases aligning to TRBD1. Germline V CDR1 and CDR2: MNHNS, SASEGT. The CDR3 runs 14 residues. J gave up 5 bases and V 6 bases, and 6 bases lay outside the gene matches. This CDR3 reads CASRHGQGDYGYTF. The CDR3 DNA follows: TGTGCCAGCAGACACGGACAGGGGGATTATGGCTACACCTTC.

This clonotype was recorded at least ten times. The chain combines TRBV6-5 with TRBJ2-6; D gene ambiguous. The germline V gene encodes CDR1 MNHEY and CDR2 SVGAGI. V was clipped by 0 bases and J by 0 bases, with 6 bases between them. This CDR3 comprises 16 residues. In nucleotides, the CDR3 is TGTGCCAGCAGTTACTCGACACGCTCTGGGGCCAACGTCCTGACTTTC. Residues: CASSYSTRSGANVLTF.

The chain is built from TRBV7-8 and TRBJ1-5; the D is unclear. From germline, CDR1 is SGHVS and CDR2 FQNEAQ. The CDR3 contains 17 residues. Trimming took off 3 bases at V and 2 bases at J, with 17 bases between the two ends. CDR3 residues: CASSLLGGGLGNQPQHF. The CDR3 DNA follows: TGTGCCAGCAGCTTGCTGGGCGGCGGTTTAGGCAATCAGCCCCAGCATTTT.

This clonotype appeared many times. The chain couples TRBV6-2 or TRBV6-3 to TRBJ1-1; D not resolved. The germline gives CDR1 MNHEY, CDR2 SVGEGT. CDR3 length: 12 residues. V was shortened by 6 bases and J by 0 bases, with 5 bases between the two germline ends. CDR3 residues: CASRSLNTEAFF. Written as DNA, the CDR3 is TGTGCCAGCAGAAGTCTGAACACTGAAGCTTTCTTT.

This clonotype was seen at least ten times. This chain joins TRBV20-1 and TRBJ1-2, with 9 bases matching TRBD1. The CDR3 is 14 residues long. After removal of 1 base from V and 5 bases from J, the junction contained 5 bases not matched to a gene. Germline lookup yields CDR1 DFQATT and CDR2 SNEGSKA (reference sequence). The CDR3 spells CSARGTGEWYGYTF. The CDR3 coding sequence is TGCAGTGCTAGAGGGACAGGGGAATGGTATGGCTACACCTTC.

Turning to this clonotype: A much larger clone lies a single base off, so this may be a read error. This chain links TRBV2 with TRBJ1-1; unclear D gene. CDR1 is SNHLY, CDR2 FYNNEI, per germline. The CDR3 extends over 15 amino acids. The V end lost 4 bases, the J end lost 6 bases, and 18 bases lay between the germline ends. In DNA form, the CDR3 reads TGTGCCAGCAGTGGATTGCGGGGAGGGTATGCTGAAGCTTTCTTT. Encoded protein: CASSGLRGGYAEAFF.

V gene TRBV7-9 combines with J gene TRBJ2-7, with 7 bases lining up with TRBD1. The CDR3 consists of 13 residues. Trimming cost V 8 bases and J 7 bases; bases outside gene matches: 11. Germline loops: CDR1 SEHNR, CDR2 FQNEAQ (reference sequence). The CDR3 region is CASLPRDSEEQYF. The CDR3 coding sequence is TGTGCCAGCTTACCCCGGGACAGCGAGGAGCAGTACTTC.

Note on this clonotype: Germline and junction disagree at one end, which may indicate a read error. The chain is built from TRBV5-1 and TRBJ1-2; 7 bases are a match to TRBD1. Looked up from germline, CDR1 is SGHRS and CDR2 is YFSETQ. The CDR3 extends over 15 amino acids. The CDR3 DNA is TGCGCCAGCAGCTTGGAGGGGACAGCTAACCATGGCTACACCTTC. Residues: CASSLEGTANHGYTF.

J is TRBJ1-4 and V is TRBV19, with D maybe TRBD1 (5 bases). The V gene lost 3 bases and the J gene lost 0 bases, with 11 bases spanning the gap. CDR1 and CDR2 (germline): LNHDA, SQIVND (reference sequence). The CDR3 extends over 16 amino acids. The CDR3 protein is CASSMGRLATNEKLFF. The CDR3 nucleotides read TGTGCCAGTAGTATGGGACGGCTTGCAACTAATGAAAAACTGTTTTTT.

This clonotype came up once. Relative to the germline gene, one junction end is altered; a read error may explain this. The chain has TRBV5-6 and TRBJ2-7; either TRBD1 or TRBD2 may supply D (5 bases each). The CDR3 consists of 13 residues. Germline V gene data show CDR1 as SGHDT and CDR2 as YYEEEE. DNA for the CDR3: TGTGCCGGCAGCTTGGAGGACAACTACGAGCAGTACTTC. It is translated as CAGSLEDNYEQYF.

This sequence joins TRBV27 and TRBJ1-5; no firm D call. Germline V gene lookup returns CDR1 MNHEY and CDR2 SMNVEV (reference sequence). The V end was cut by 3 bases, the J end by 2 bases, with 11 bases between. The CDR3 spans 15 residues. In DNA form, the CDR3 reads TGTGCCAGCAGTTTGGTTGGGCTGGGCAATCAGCCCCAGCATTTT. This gives the protein CASSLVGLGNQPQHF.

The gene calls are TRBV25-1 and TRBJ1-6; D call uncertain. Germline V CDR1 and CDR2: MGHDK, SYGVNS. The CDR3 runs 13 residues. With 3 bases removed from V and 9 bases from J, the gap between germline ends came to 9 bases. CDR3 protein: CASSDQDFSPLHF. CDR3 nucleotide sequence: TGTGCCAGCAGTGATCAGGATTTTTCACCCCTCCACTTT.

This clonotype was seen many times. The gene calls are TRBV24-1 and TRBJ2-5; 8 nucleotides line up with TRBD1. The junction had 11 bases not matched to a gene; V was cut back by 4 bases and J by 5 bases. Germline lookup yields CDR1 KGHDR and CDR2 SFDVKD. The CDR3 runs to 16 residues. The CDR3 nucleotides read TGTGCCACCAGTGACACCCAGGGGGCTTCATCCGAGACCCAGTACTTC. Translation gives CATSDTQGASSETQYF.

The rearrangement uses TRBV12-3 or TRBV12-4 and TRBJ2-1; the D is unclear. Trimming removed 4 bases at V and 15 bases at J, with 19 bases between. The CDR3 sequence is 13 residues long. For the CDR3, the DNA is TGTGCCAGCAGTTCAAGGACCCTGGCTTGGCCGTTCTTC. The encoded protein is CASSSRTLAWPFF.

This rearrangement joins TRBV15 to TRBJ2-7; tentative D call: TRBD2 (6 bases). The CDR3 totals 17 residues. Trimming cost V 0 bases and J 0 bases, with 15 bases left between them. The V gene's germline CDR1 is LNHNV and CDR2 YYDKDF (reference sequence). DNA of the CDR3: TGTGCCACCAGCAGAGATCCCCTTAGCGGAAGCTCCTACGAGCAGTACTTC. This encodes CATSRDPLSGSSYEQYF.

This sequence joins TRBV9 and TRBJ1-2, with 11 bases matching TRBD1. Trimming at V came to 3 bases and at J to 8 bases, leaving 6 bases not matched to a gene. The CDR3 runs to 14 residues. In germline, CDR1 is SGDLS, CDR2 YYNGEE. As DNA, the CDR3 is TGTGCCAGCAGCGGCGGACAGGGGGCGGTCGGCTACACCTTC. Amino acids: CASSGGQGAVGYTF.

In its sample, this clonotype was seen many times. The chain has TRBV7-3 and TRBJ1-1; perhaps TRBD1 as D (5 bases). The germline CDR1 and CDR2 sequences are SGHTA and FQGTGA. The V and J ends lost 10 bases and 0 bases respectively, with 15 bases between them. The CDR3 extends over 14 amino acids. DNA of the CDR3: TGTGCCACCCCAGGGTGGAGGGTGAACACTGAAGCTTTCTTT. It yields the protein CATPGWRVNTEAFF.

This clonotype occurred a few times. V usage is TRBV5-6 and J usage is TRBJ2-5, with 14 bases that match TRBD2. The V and J ends lost 3 bases and 4 bases, in that order; junction bases with no gene match: 11. The CDR3 is made up of 18 amino acids. The germline V gene has CDR1 SGHDT and CDR2 YYEEEE. The CDR3 coding sequence is TGTGCCAGCAGCTCCTACTGGACTAGCGGGAGGTTTGGAGAGACCCAGTACTTC. This encodes CASSSYWTSGRFGETQYF. Using reference TRBV5-6 and TRBJ2-5 for the parts outside the CDR3, the full variable domain is DAGVTQSPTHLIKTRGQQVTLRCSPKSGHDTVSWYQQALGQGPQFIFQYYEEEERQRGNFPDRFSGHQFPNYSSELNVNALLLGDSALYLCASSSYWTSGRFGETQYFGPGTRLLVL.

This clonotype was seen at least ten times. V and J are TRBV27 and TRBJ1-1, with D perhaps matching TRBD1 (5 bases). V was pared by 3 bases and J by 11 bases, with 16 bases between. CDR1 MNHEY and CDR2 SMNVEV come from the germline V gene (reference sequence). This CDR3 contains 13 residues. The CDR3 spells CASSFRDPAGAFF. Written as DNA, the CDR3 is TGTGCCAGCAGTTTTCGGGACCCAGCGGGGGCTTTCTTT.

This clonotype showed up many times. The CDR3 region is CASSGRGSMNTEAFF. CDR3 coding DNA: TGTGCCAGCAGCGGGCGGGGCAGCATGAACACTGAAGCTTTCTTT. The V gene is TRBV11-1, the J gene TRBJ1-1, with a tentative D call TRBD1 (5 bases). Trimming pared 5 bases from V and 0 bases from J, leaving 13 bases between. CDR1 is SGHAT and CDR2 is FQDESV in the germline V gene (reference sequence). CDR3 size: 15 residues.

The chain uses TRBV28 and TRBJ2-1; 7 bases are shared with TRBD2. This CDR3 region has 17 residues. Germline-derived CDR1 and CDR2 are MDHEN and SYDVKM. The junction had 10 bases not matched to a gene; V was cut back by 5 bases and J by 0 bases. CDR3 bases: TGTGCCAGCAGTCAAACTAGCGAATGGAGCTCCTACAATGAGCAGTTCTTC. This gives the protein CASSQTSEWSSYNEQFF.

This clonotype was counted ten times or more. V is TRBV7-9 and J is TRBJ1-1, with D perhaps matching TRBD1 (6 bases). Trimming left V 4 bases short and J 2 bases short, with 20 bases between. The CDR3 totals 17 residues. Germline CDR1 and CDR2: SEHNR and FQNEAQ (reference sequence). The chain's CDR3 is CASSSDGGLLRNTEAFF. CDR3 DNA: TGTGCCAGCAGCTCCGACGGGGGGCTCCTCCGCAACACTGAAGCTTTCTTT.

This chain links TRBV5-6 with TRBJ2-7, with unresolved D. Germline lookup yields CDR1 SGHDT and CDR2 YYEEEE. Deletions cut 4 bases from V and 2 bases from J, with 7 bases between. The CDR3 has 12 amino acids. CDR3 DNA sequence: TGTGCCAGCAGCGCTACTACCTACGAGCAGTACTTC. Residues: CASSATTYEQYF.

A few counts support this clonotype. The rearrangement joins TRBV27 to TRBJ2-7, with D tentatively TRBD1 or TRBD2 (5 bases each). The CDR3 consists of 16 residues. The germline gives CDR1 MNHEY, CDR2 SMNVEV (reference sequence). V lost 6 bases, J lost 3 bases, and 21 bases lay in between. The CDR3 loop is CASRDITLAGVYEQYF. CDR3 sequence (DNA): TGTGCCAGCAGGGACATAACCCTAGCAGGTGTCTACGAGCAGTACTTC.

Notes on this clonotype: At one boundary the junction diverges from the germline segment, which might be a read error. The rearrangement links TRBV7-7 to TRBJ2-2; no clear D gene. The germline gives CDR1 SSHAT, CDR2 FNYEAQ (reference sequence). The CDR3 consists of 13 residues. The CDR3 sequence is CASSTPNTGELFF. The CDR3 region has the DNA TGTGCTAGCAGTACTCCCAACACCGGGGAGCTGTTTTTT.